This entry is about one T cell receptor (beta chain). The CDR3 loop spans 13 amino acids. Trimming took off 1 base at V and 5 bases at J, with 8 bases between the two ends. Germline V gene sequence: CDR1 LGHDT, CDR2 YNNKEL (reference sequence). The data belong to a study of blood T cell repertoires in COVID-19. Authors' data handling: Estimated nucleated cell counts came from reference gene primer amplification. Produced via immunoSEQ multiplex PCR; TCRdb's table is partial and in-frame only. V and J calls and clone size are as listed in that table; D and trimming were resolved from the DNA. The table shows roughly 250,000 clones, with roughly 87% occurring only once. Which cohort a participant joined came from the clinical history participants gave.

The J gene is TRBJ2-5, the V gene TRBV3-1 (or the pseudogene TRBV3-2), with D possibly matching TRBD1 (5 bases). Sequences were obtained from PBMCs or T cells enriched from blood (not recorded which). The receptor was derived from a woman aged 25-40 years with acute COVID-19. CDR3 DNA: TGTGCCAGCAGCCAAGGGCAGGGTGAGACCCAGTACTTC. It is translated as CASSQGQGETQYF.